This TCR beta chain was profiled in a study of blood T cell repertoires in COVID-19. V lost 2 bases to trimming and J lost 7 bases, with 16 bases between them. This CDR3 region has 14 residues. Germline V gene sequence: CDR1 SGHNT, CDR2 YYREEE (reference sequence). Sequenced by immunoSEQ multiplex PCR; TCRdb stores in-frame clones only, minus some. The sample has fewer than 350,000 clones; around 85% are singletons. The recovered donors of Cohort 3 showed two negative PCRs, clearance, or symptom resolution. The chain carries TRBV5-4 and TRBJ2-7; maybe TRBD2 (5 bases). The clonotype originates from a man younger than 40 who had recovered from COVID-19. The sequencing input was PBMCs or T cells enriched from blood (not recorded which). CDR3 loop: CASSLVEGRREQYF. The CDR3 region has the DNA TGTGCCAGCAGCTTAGTCGAGGGAAGGAGGGAGCAGTACTTC.